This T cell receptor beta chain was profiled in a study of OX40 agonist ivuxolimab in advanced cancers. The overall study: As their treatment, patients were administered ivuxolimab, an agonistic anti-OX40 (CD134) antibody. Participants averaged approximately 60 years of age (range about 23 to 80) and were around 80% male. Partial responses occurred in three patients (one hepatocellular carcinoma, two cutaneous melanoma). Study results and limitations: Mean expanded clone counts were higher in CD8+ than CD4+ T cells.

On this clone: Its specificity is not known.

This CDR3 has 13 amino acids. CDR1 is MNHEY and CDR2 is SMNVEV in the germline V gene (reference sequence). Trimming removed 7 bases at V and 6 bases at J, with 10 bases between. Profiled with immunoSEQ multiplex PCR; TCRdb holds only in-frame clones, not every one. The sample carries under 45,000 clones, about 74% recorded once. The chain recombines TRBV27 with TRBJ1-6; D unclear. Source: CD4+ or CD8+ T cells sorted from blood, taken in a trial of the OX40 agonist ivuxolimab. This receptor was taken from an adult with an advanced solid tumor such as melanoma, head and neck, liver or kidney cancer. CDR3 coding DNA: TGTGCCAGCACCGGATGGGCTAATTCACCCCTCCACTTT. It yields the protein CASTGWANSPLHF.